This TCR beta chain was observed in a study of regulatory T cells in long-lasting Graves disease. The V end was cut by 7 bases, the J end by 4 bases, with 13 bases between. The V gene's germline CDR1 is SEHNR and CDR2 FQNEAQ (reference sequence). The CDR3 is 13 amino acids. This clonotype was found many times. Its antigen is unidentified. The time point: newly diagnosed GD, antithyroid drugs for less than 3 months. Generation of the TCR library employed RNA extracted from PBMCs. Both iRepertoire HTBI primers and Arm-PCR of CDR3 regions were used to build the TCR beta libraries. TCRdb re-analysed the multiplex PCR reads in MiXCR, keeping a single row per CDR3 protein. The sample contains approximately 400,000 distinct CDR3 sequences, under 15% of which appear only once. General study points: A greater number of public clonotypes (approximately 2,500) was shared by persistent patients than by new patients (over 900). The study found lower TCR diversity in persistent Graves' patients than in newly diagnosed ones. TRBV28 was favored in persistent disease, as were TRBJ1-2 and TRBJ2-5.

These data were likewise used in another study, on T cells in Graves' hyperthyroidism and ophthalmopathy.

The source was peripheral blood mononuclear cells (PBMCs), collected at new diagnosis, from a patient treated with antithyroid drugs. The TCR comes from a woman aged 30 to 39 with Graves disease. The chain uses TRBV7-9 and TRBJ2-5; D is perhaps TRBD1 or TRBD2 (6 bases each). The CDR3 DNA is TGTGCCAGCAACGGAGGAGGGGGAGAGACCCAGTACTTC. This translates into CASNGGGGETQYF.